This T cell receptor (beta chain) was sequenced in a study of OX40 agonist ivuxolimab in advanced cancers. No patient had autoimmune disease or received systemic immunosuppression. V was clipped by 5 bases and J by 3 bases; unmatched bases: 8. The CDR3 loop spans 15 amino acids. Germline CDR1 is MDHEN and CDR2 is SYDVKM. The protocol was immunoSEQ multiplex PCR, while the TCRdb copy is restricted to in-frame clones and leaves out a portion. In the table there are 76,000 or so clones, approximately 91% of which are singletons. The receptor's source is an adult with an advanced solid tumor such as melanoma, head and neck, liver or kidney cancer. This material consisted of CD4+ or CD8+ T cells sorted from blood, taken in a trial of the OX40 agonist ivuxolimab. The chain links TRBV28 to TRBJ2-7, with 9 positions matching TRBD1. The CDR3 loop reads CASSTPRDRVYEQYF. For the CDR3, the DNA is TGTGCCAGCAGTACTCCCCGGGACAGGGTCTACGAGCAGTACTTC.